Each of the 10 T cell receptor beta chains below was sequenced from the same sample in a study of blood T cell repertoires in COVID-19. Assay: immunoSEQ multiplex PCR; the TCRdb copy retains only in-frame clones and omits some. The sample records roughly 61,000 clones, 75% to 95% being singletons. The sample comprised peripheral blood. The source is a man aged 60 to 75 with acute or convalescent COVID-19.

The chain recombines TRBV6-5 with TRBJ1-2; TRBD1 agrees at 10 bases. Germline trimming cut 5 bases from V and 4 bases from J; bases unmatched to any gene: 1. The CDR3 sequence is 13 residues long. Per germline, CDR1 MNHEY and CDR2 SVGAGI. CDR3 nucleotide sequence: TGTGCCAGCAGTAGGACAGGGGGCTATGGCTACACCTTC. This sequence encodes CASSRTGGYGYTF.

This chain links TRBV7-9 with TRBJ1-1; 9 positions agree with TRBD1. This CDR3 region has 19 residues. Trimming removed 5 bases from V and 2 bases from J; junction bases left unmatched: 18. Germline V lookup: CDR1 SEHNR, CDR2 FQNEAQ (reference sequence). CDR3 coding DNA: TGTGCCAGCAGCCCCAGTGTAAACGACAGGGGGTTGTTCAACACTGAAGCTTTCTTT. It codes for CASSPSVNDRGLFNTEAFF. The full variable domain, its missing parts supplied by reference TRBV7-9 and TRBJ1-1, is DTGVSQNPRHKITKRGQNVTFRCDPISEHNRLYWYRQTLGQGPEFLTYFQNEAQLEKSRLLSDRFSAERPKGSFSTLEIQRTEQGDSAMYLCASSPSVNDRGLFNTEAFFGQGTRLTVV.

This clone was detected only a few times. V and J are TRBV5-1 and TRBJ2-7; TRBD1 agrees at 9 bases. Trimming removed 4 bases from V and 5 bases from J; junction bases left unmatched: 7. The V gene's germline CDR1 is SGHRS and CDR2 YFSETQ. The CDR3 has 14 residues. Written as DNA, the CDR3 is TGCGCCAGCAGCGCCCGGGACAGGGTCCACGAGCAGTACTTC. Protein: CASSARDRVHEQYF.

Only one count was recorded for this clone. The gene calls are TRBV19 and TRBJ1-1; no reliable D call. V lost 3 bases and J 6 bases, leaving 8 bases between the germline ends. The V gene's germline CDR1 is LNHDA and CDR2 SQIVND (reference sequence). This CDR3 is built from 12 residues. The DNA for the CDR3 is TGTGCCAGTAGTATTACGCGAGCTGAAGCTTTCTTT. Its translation is CASSITRAEAFF.

This rearrangement joins TRBV19 to TRBJ2-2, with D possibly matching TRBD2 (6 bases). Trimming took 0 bases from V and 10 from J, leaving 15 bases between them. CDR1 is LNHDA, CDR2 SQIVND, per germline (reference sequence). This CDR3 is built from 15 residues. Written as DNA, the CDR3 is TGTGCCAGTAGTATAGAACGGCAAAAGGGACTGGAGCTGTTTTTT. Translation: CASSIERQKGLELFF.

The chain uses TRBV11-2 and TRBJ2-1; possible D gene TRBD1, 5 bases. Trimming took off 0 bases at V and 4 bases at J, with 13 bases between the two ends. Germline lookup yields CDR1 SGHAT and CDR2 FQNNGV. This CDR3 region has 16 residues. CDR3 sequence (DNA): TGTGCCAGCAGCTTAGATCTGGGCAGGGTTTACAATGAGCAGTTCTTC. Its translation: CASSLDLGRVYNEQFF.

The chain recombines TRBV27 with TRBJ1-6; 7 nucleotides match TRBD1. The J segment lost 8 bases and the V segment lost 6 bases, leaving 7 bases of the junction unmatched. The CDR3 loop spans 14 amino acids. Germline CDR1 reads MNHEY; CDR2 reads SMNVEV (reference sequence). CDR3 coding DNA: TGTGCCAGCAGCCGACAGGGCTGGGATTCACCCCTCCACTTT. Translating gives CASSRQGWDSPLHF.

The rearrangement joins TRBV28 to TRBJ2-7; D unresolved. Trimming cost V 6 bases and J 0 bases, with 15 bases left between them. The length of the CDR3 is 15 residues. CDR1 and CDR2 (germline): MDHEN, SYDVKM. The DNA of the CDR3 is TGTGCCAGCAGACCATCCGGGTGGAGCTCCTACGAGCAGTACTTC. This sequence encodes CASRPSGWSSYEQYF.

The chain uses TRBV27 and TRBJ2-7; 9 bases are a match to TRBD1. The CDR3 has 17 amino acids. In germline, CDR1 is MNHEY, CDR2 SMNVEV (reference sequence). The V segment lost 5 bases and the J segment 2 bases; nucleotides outside the gene matches: 13. Written as DNA, the CDR3 is TGTGCCAGCAGTCCGAAAATCTTCGGACAGGGGACCTACGAGCAGTACTTC. Encoded protein: CASSPKIFGQGTYEQYF.

The chain recombines TRBV11-3 with TRBJ2-6; 8 bases match TRBD1. The germline CDR1 and CDR2 sequences are SGHNT and YENEEA. Trimming took 5 bases from V and 0 from J; bases not matched to a gene: 0. This CDR3 has 15 residues. CDR3 in DNA: TGTGCCAGCAGCGACAGGGGCTCTGGGGCCAACGTCCTGACTTTC. It codes for CASSDRGSGANVLTF.